The entry that follows covers one T cell receptor beta chain sequence. Its antigen is as yet unknown. Via MiXCR, TCRdb re-called the 5' RACE reads, giving one row per CDR3 protein. The data contain under 450,000 distinct CDR3 sequences, around an eighth of them singletons. These data belong to a study of T-cell memory formation after mild COVID-19. Whole-study findings and limits: Contracting clones, day 15 to 85, had balanced CD4/CD8, and later expanders favored CD4+.

Trimming removed 3 bases at V and 0 bases at J, with 16 bases between. The V gene's germline CDR1 is DFQATT and CDR2 SNEGSKA (reference sequence). This CDR3 has 16 amino acids. The source of this sequence is a man aged 18 to 30 who had mild COVID-19 (a few samples of this study predate the infection). Cell type and time point are not known. The sequencing sample was made of PBMCs or a T cell subset sorted from them (not recorded which). The chain combines TRBV20-1 with TRBJ2-3, with a weak D call TRBD2 (6 bases). CDR3 bases: TGCAGTGCTAGGGGGGGTTCGGTGGGAAGCACAGATACGCAGTATTTT. It codes for CSARGGSVGSTDTQYF.